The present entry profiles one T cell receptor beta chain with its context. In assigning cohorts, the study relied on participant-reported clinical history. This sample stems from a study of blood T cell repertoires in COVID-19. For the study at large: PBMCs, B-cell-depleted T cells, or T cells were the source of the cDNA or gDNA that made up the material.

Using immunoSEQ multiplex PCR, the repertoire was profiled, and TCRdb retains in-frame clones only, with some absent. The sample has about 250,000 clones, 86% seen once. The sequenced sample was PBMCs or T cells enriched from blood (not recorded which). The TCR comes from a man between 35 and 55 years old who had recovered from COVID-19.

The DNA of the CDR3 is TGTGCCACCAGTGATTCGACTAGCGGGGGGGTAAAGCAGTTCTTC. This translates into CATSDSTSGGVKQFF. V is TRBV24-1 and J is TRBJ2-1; 14 bases are a match to TRBD2. Trimming took 2 bases from V and 11 from J; bases not matched to a gene: 4. Germline V gene sequence: CDR1 KGHDR, CDR2 SFDVKD. This CDR3 is 15 amino acids long.